The next 15 T cell receptor beta chains were all read from a single sample in a study of T cell responses to AZD1222 COVID-19 vaccine. Produced via immunoSEQ multiplex PCR; TCRdb's table is partial and in-frame only. The sample records about 190,000 clones, 87% being singletons. The sequences come from peripheral blood, collected on day 0 of MenACWY control vaccination. These TCRs come from an adult in good health.

The genes are TRBV5-1 and TRBJ2-7; 8 bases line up with TRBD1. V lost 4 bases to trimming and J lost 3 bases; unmatched junction nucleotides: 6. Germline V lookup: CDR1 SGHRS, CDR2 YFSETQ. The CDR3 extends over 14 amino acids. CDR3 nucleotides: TGCGCCAGCAGCAACCGGGACAGGCGCTACGAGCAGTACTTC. Protein sequence: CASSNRDRRYEQYF.

This chain links TRBV9 with TRBJ1-3; D is unresolved. Per the germline V gene, CDR1 is SGDLS and CDR2 is YYNGEE. The CDR3 totals 15 residues. Trimming removed 0 bases from V and 2 bases from J, with 9 bases in between. This CDR3 reads CASSVEGATGNTIYF. CDR3 bases: TGTGCCAGCAGCGTAGAGGGAGCTACTGGAAACACCATATATTTT. Based on the CDR3 plus reference TRBV9 and TRBJ1-3, the full variable domain is DSGVTQTPKHLITATGQRVTLRCSPRSGDLSVYWYQQSLDQGLQFLIQYYNGEERAKGNILERFSAQQFPDLHSELNLSSLELGDSALYFCASSVEGATGNTIYFGEGSWLTVV.

The CDR3 sequence: CASSRDINGNTIYF. The DNA of the CDR3 is TGCGCCAGCAGCCGGGACATCAACGGAAACACCATATATTTT. This chain uses TRBV4-1 with TRBJ1-3, with TRBD1 as a possible D gene (6 bases). V lost 4 bases to trimming and J lost 4 bases, with 11 bases between them. This CDR3 has 14 amino acids. CDR1 is MGHRA and CDR2 is YSYEKL in the germline V gene.

The chain employs TRBV28 and TRBJ2-5; perhaps TRBD2 as D (5 bases). The germline V gene encodes CDR1 MDHEN and CDR2 SYDVKM. This CDR3 has 14 amino acids. V dropped 5 bases and J dropped 5 bases, with 15 bases sitting between them. The CDR3 spells CASSTPRRRETQYF. DNA of the CDR3: TGTGCCAGCAGTACACCCCGGAGGCGGGAGACCCAGTACTTC. The whole variable domain, remainder taken from reference TRBV28 and TRBJ2-5, is DVKVTQSSRYLVKRTGEKVFLECVQDMDHENMFWYRQDPGLGLRLIYFSYDVKMKEKGDIPEGYSVSREKKERFSLILESASTNQTSMYLCASSTPRRRETQYFGPGTRLLVL.

To note about this clone: The same CDR3 can be traced to other DNA sequences in this sample. V is TRBV6-2 or TRBV6-3 and J is TRBJ2-5, with D hard to call. This CDR3 is 11 amino acids long. The V end lost 5 bases, the J end lost 2 bases, and 3 bases lay between the germline ends. From germline, CDR1 is MNHEY and CDR2 SVGEGT. The CDR3 DNA is TGTGCCAGCAGTCATCAAGAGACCCAGTACTTC. Its translation is CASSHQETQYF.

The chain employs TRBV7-9 and TRBJ1-2, with TRBD1 as a possible D gene (5 bases). The CDR3 sequence is 13 residues long. Per the germline V gene, CDR1 is SEHNR and CDR2 is FQNEAQ (reference sequence). Trimming took off 2 bases at V and 7 bases at J, with 11 bases between the two ends. This CDR3 is CASSLTPDSGYTF. CDR3 in DNA: TGTGCCAGCAGCTTAACCCCCGACAGTGGCTACACCTTC. The complete variable domain, with remaining parts taken from reference TRBV7-9 and TRBJ1-2, reads DTGVSQNPRHKITKRGQNVTFRCDPISEHNRLYWYRQTLGQGPEFLTYFQNEAQLEKSRLLSDRFSAERPKGSFSTLEIQRTEQGDSAMYLCASSLTPDSGYTFGSGTRLTVV.

The CDR3 nucleotides are TGTGCCAGCCTGGGACAGCTGAACACTGAAGCTTTCTTT. Its translation is CASLGQLNTEAFF. This sequence joins TRBV18 and TRBJ1-1; TRBD1 matches at 7 bases. V trimming: 8 bases; J trimming: 0 bases; junction bases outside the gene matches: 3. Germline V CDR1 and CDR2: KGHSH, LQKENI. The CDR3 totals 13 residues.

This rearrangement joins TRBV27 to TRBJ2-7; weak D call: TRBD1 (6 bases). The CDR3 loop spans 15 amino acids. CDR1 and CDR2 from the germline V gene are MNHEY and SMNVEV (reference sequence). V lost 1 base and J 0 bases, leaving 10 bases between the germline ends. CDR3 DNA: TGTGCCAGCAGTTTATGGGGGCAGGGCTCCTACGAGCAGTACTTC. Translating it yields CASSLWGQGSYEQYF.

The genes are TRBV7-9 and TRBJ2-3; 13 bases are a match to TRBD2. Germline V gene data show CDR1 as SEHNR and CDR2 as FQNEAQ (reference sequence). The CDR3 contains 18 residues. J was trimmed by 4 bases and V by 0 bases; bases with no gene match: 7. This chain's CDR3 is CASSLAPGLAGRPDTQYF. The CDR3 DNA follows: TGTGCCAGCAGCTTAGCGCCGGGACTAGCGGGGCGGCCAGATACGCAGTATTTT.

This chain connects TRBV6-2 or TRBV6-3 to TRBJ2-2; TRBD1 is a possible D gene (6 bases). V gave up 6 bases and J gave up 7 bases, with 21 bases separating them. The CDR3 contains 16 residues. Germline lookup yields CDR1 MNHEY and CDR2 SVGEGT. CDR3 nucleotides: TGTGCCAGCAGCCAAGCAGGGGATCGGGATGTCGGGGAGCTGTTTTTT. This gives the protein CASSQAGDRDVGELFF.

The CDR3, as DNA: TGTGCCAGCAGTTTGGGGCTCACCGGAATGGAGACCCAGTACTTC. This codes for CASSLGLTGMETQYF. The genes are TRBV28 and TRBJ2-5; weak D call: TRBD1 (5 bases). This CDR3 comprises 15 residues. In germline, CDR1 is MDHEN, CDR2 SYDVKM. V lost 3 bases and J 5 bases, leaving 16 bases between the germline ends.

The V gene is TRBV20-1, the J gene TRBJ1-2; TRBD1 might be the D (5 bases). The CDR3 runs 16 residues. The V and J ends lost 3 bases and 6 bases respectively, with 23 bases between them. Germline V CDR1 and CDR2: DFQATT, SNEGSKA (reference sequence). CDR3 amino acids: CSASDSGAGRLHGYTF. DNA of the CDR3: TGCAGTGCTAGTGACTCCGGGGCCGGACGCTTGCATGGCTACACCTTC.

The V and J genes are TRBV20-1 and TRBJ2-5; TRBD2 aligns across 10 bases. The CDR3 contains 15 residues. The germline gives CDR1 DFQATT, CDR2 SNEGSKA (reference sequence). Trimming removed 3 bases from V and 7 bases from J; junction bases left unmatched: 11. This CDR3 reads CSASPSGGLLGTQYF. The CDR3 coding sequence is TGCAGTGCTAGTCCTAGCGGGGGCCTCCTAGGGACCCAGTACTTC.

The V gene is TRBV2, the J gene TRBJ2-5, with TRBD1 matching 8 bases. V gave up 5 bases and J gave up 3 bases; unmatched junction bases: 5. This CDR3 has 14 amino acids. Germline CDR1 and CDR2: SNHLY and FYNNEI. This CDR3 is CASSSQGAKETQYF. For the CDR3, the DNA is TGTGCCAGCAGTAGCCAGGGGGCCAAAGAGACCCAGTACTTC.

The chain joins TRBV6-2 or TRBV6-3 to TRBJ2-1, with D perhaps being TRBD1 or TRBD2 (5 bases each). The CDR3 has 17 amino acids. Germline V CDR1 and CDR2: MNHEY, SVGEGT. The V end lost 0 bases, the J end lost 1 base, and 13 bases lay between the germline ends. CDR3 in DNA: TGTGCCAGCAGTTACTCGTTCGGGACCCTATCCTACAATGAGCAGTTCTTC. This translates into CASSYSFGTLSYNEQFF.